A selection of T cell receptor beta chains follows, all from one sample in a study of regulatory T cells in long-lasting Graves disease. TCRdb fed the multiplex PCR reads into MiXCR, producing one record per CDR3 protein. The table lists approximately 230,000 distinct CDR3 sequences, about 16% of them singletons. Specimen: peripheral blood mononuclear cells (PBMCs), collected at new diagnosis, from a patient treated with antithyroid drugs. All receptors come from a female donor with Graves disease. Each CDR3 is given with its conserved first and last residue.

J gene: TRBJ1-2; V gene: TRBV10-2; CDR3 protein: CASSESAANYGYTF
J gene: TRBJ2-2; V gene: TRBV4-2; CDR3 protein: CASSQVTQHGELFF
J gene: NA; V gene: TRBV5-1; CDR3 protein: CASSPGTSSLGETQYF
J gene: TRBJ2-2; V gene: TRBV7-6; CDR3 protein: CASSLAVGAGELFF
J gene: TRBJ2-1; V gene: TRBV6-2/TRBV6-3; CDR3 protein: CASSYSLAQNEQFF
J gene: TRBJ1-1; V gene: TRBV7-2; CDR3 protein: CASSPQYWLRTEAFF
J gene: TRBJ1-1; V gene: TRBV3-1; CDR3 protein: CASSPQQGWAEAFF
J gene: TRBJ2-5; V gene: TRBV7-2; CDR3 protein: CASSTYEETQYF
J gene: TRBJ2-3; V gene: TRBV7-3; CDR3 protein: CASSPTPGLAGSTDTQYF
J gene: TRBJ1-1; V gene: TRBV25-1; CDR3 protein: CASSESTRMNTEAFF
J gene: TRBJ2-3; V gene: TRBV7-2; CDR3 protein: CASSLPGTGGTDTQYF
J gene: TRBJ1-2; V gene: TRBV4-2; CDR3 protein: CASSQGGQYGYTF
J gene: TRBJ1-6; V gene: TRBV27; CDR3 protein: CASSPTGQSSYNSPLHF
J gene: TRBJ1-2; V gene: TRBV4-3; CDR3 protein: CASSQDSGGGGYTF
J gene: TRBJ2-1; V gene: TRBV20-1; CDR3 protein: CSARPDLGEQFF
J gene: TRBJ2-1; V gene: TRBV2; CDR3 protein: CASSGSRRANNEQFF
J gene: TRBJ2-7; V gene: TRBV7-8; CDR3 protein: CASSLLAPYEQYF
J gene: TRBJ2-3; V gene: TRBV10-2; CDR3 protein: CASSPGQGAADTQYF
J gene: TRBJ1-4; V gene: TRBV14; CDR3 protein: CASSPSGVNEKLFF
J gene: TRBJ2-1; V gene: TRBV20-1; CDR3 protein: CSAMTGAYNEQFF
J gene: TRBJ2-1; V gene: TRBV4-1; CDR3 protein: CASSPQDNEQFF
J gene: TRBJ2-1; V gene: TRBV11-2; CDR3 protein: CASSTNNEQFF
J gene: TRBJ2-2; V gene: TRBV20-1; CDR3 protein: CSARGGGRGSGELFF
J gene: TRBJ2-3; V gene: TRBV28; CDR3 protein: CASSLVGTQYF
J gene: TRBJ1-1; V gene: TRBV6-1; CDR3 protein: CASSEAEGATEAFF
J gene: TRBJ2-3; V gene: TRBV7-2; CDR3 protein: CASSLPLAGGPPDTQYF
J gene: TRBJ1-2; V gene: TRBV19; CDR3 protein: CASSIGGGNYGYTF
J gene: TRBJ2-1; V gene: TRBV9; CDR3 protein: CASSVRGGDNEQFF
J gene: TRBJ2-1; V gene: TRBV14; CDR3 protein: CASSPDRLSSYNEQFF
J gene: TRBJ2-7; V gene: TRBV6-2/TRBV6-3; CDR3 protein: CASSYPAIEQYF
J gene: TRBJ2-7; V gene: TRBV10-3; CDR3 protein: CAISGRDYTYEQYF
J gene: TRBJ2-7; V gene: TRBV27; CDR3 protein: CASSWWAGAAYEQYF
J gene: TRBJ1-2; V gene: TRBV7-9; CDR3 protein: CASSPTEKHGYTF
J gene: TRBJ2-5; V gene: TRBV7-8; CDR3 protein: CASSLGGGMETQYF
J gene: TRBJ2-1; V gene: TRBV6-2/TRBV6-3; CDR3 protein: CASRPGLAGVNEQFF
J gene: TRBJ2-1; V gene: TRBV11-2; CDR3 protein: CASSFRDRDEQFF
J gene: TRBJ2-7; V gene: TRBV6-2/TRBV6-3; CDR3 protein: CASSYSHREPQTYEQYF